Listed below are T cell receptor beta chains from one sample, sequenced in a study of graft-versus-host responses after intestinal transplantation. TCRdb keeps only in-frame clones here, not all; method: immunoSEQ multiplex PCR. The sample lists roughly 110,000 clones, approximately 88% occurring once. For these receptors, no antigen is known. This material consisted of unstimulated CD4+ T cells sorted from spleen or lymph node cells, taken before transplant. The origin of the receptors is a human donor who was the organ donor for an intestinal transplant. The CDR3 runs from the conserved cysteine through the conserved F or W. Each record gives: clone size, D gene, V gene, J gene, CDR3 DNA, CDR3 protein. D genes are given only for firm matches. A clone size is listed for some rows: how often the clone was seen (once, few, many), or a class if it is expanded.

>NA|TRBD1|TRBV9|TRBJ2-2
TGTGCCAGCAGCGTAGGGGGACAGGGGGCGCACACCGGGGAGCTGTTTTTT
CASSVGGQGAHTGELFF
>once|TRBD1|TRBV5-5|TRBJ2-5
TGTGCCAGCAGCCCTCGGACAGGATTGGAGACCCAGTACTTC
CASSPRTGLETQYF
>NA|NA|TRBV9|TRBJ1-2
TGTGCCAGCAGCACGGCCCGGGGGGGAGGGGCCTATGGCTACACCTTC
CASSTARGGGAYGYTF
>NA|NA|TRBV5-1|TRBJ1-3
TGCGCCAGCAGCTTGAATCCCCGCTCAACCTCTGGAAACACCATATATTTT
CASSLNPRSTSGNTIYF
>few|NA|TRBV11-2|TRBJ2-5
TGTGCCAGCAGCGTCCAACCTGGATATGGGATAAGCGGCGAGACCCAGTACTTC
CASSVQPGYGISGETQYF
>NA|NA|TRBV6-5|TRBJ1-2
TGTGCCAGCAGTTACAATAACTATGGCTACACCTTC
CASSYNNYGYTF
>NA|NA|TRBV6-6|TRBJ1-2
TGTGCCAGCAGAAGGGACGGCGCGGGGTATGGCTACACCTTC
CASRRDGAGYGYTF
>NA|TRBD1|TRBV28|TRBJ2-7
TGTGCCAGCAGGACAGAAGCCGACAGGGGGATCTACGAGCAGTACTTC
CASRTEADRGIYEQYF
>NA|NA|TRBV5-6|TRBJ1-6
TGTGCCAGCAGCTTGGGAACGCAAGATAATTCACCCCTCCACTTT
CASSLGTQDNSPLHF
>NA|NA|TRBV9|TRBJ1-2
TGTGCCAGCAGCGTAGCGGGGGGACGGGGCTACACCTTC
CASSVAGGRGYTF
>NA|TRBD1|TRBV6-1|TRBJ1-2
TGTGCCAGCAGTGCCGGACAGGGGGGCGGCTACACCTTC
CASSAGQGGGYTF
>NA|NA|TRBV6-5|TRBJ1-2
TGTGCCAGCAGTGAATCGCAGACTAACTATGGCTACACCTTC
CASSESQTNYGYTF
>NA|NA|TRBV6-5|TRBJ1-2
TGTGCCAGCAGTTCCCTTTGGATAGATGGCTACACCTTC
CASSSLWIDGYTF
>NA|NA|TRBV6-5|TRBJ1-1
TGTGCCAGCACTACAATCGGGGCCATGAACACTGAAGCTTTCTTT
CASTTIGAMNTEAFF
>once|TRBD1|TRBV6-1|TRBJ1-1
TGTGCCAGCAGTAAACAGGGGAGCACTGAAGCTTTCTTT
CASSKQGSTEAFF
>NA|NA|TRBV6-1|TRBJ1-4
TGTGCCAGCAGTGAAATTCCGGGAAGGGGTGAAAAACTGTTTTTT
CASSEIPGRGEKLFF
>NA|TRBD1|TRBV15|TRBJ1-3
TGTGCCACCAGCAGGGGACAGATCTCTGGAAACACCATATATTTT
CATSRGQISGNTIYF
>once|NA|TRBV10-2|TRBJ1-6
TGCGCCAGCAGTGAGTCCGGGACGGTGAATTCACCCCTCCACTTT
CASSESGTVNSPLHF
>NA|TRBD1|TRBV29-1|TRBJ1-2
TGCAGCGCGGGGGGGACAGGAACTACTAACTATGGCTACACCTTC
CSAGGTGTTNYGYTF
>once|NA|TRBV5-1|TRBJ1-2
TGCGCCAGCAGCTTGGGGGCTGGCGATGGCTACACCTTC
CASSLGAGDGYTF
>NA|TRBD1|TRBV7-2|TRBJ1-2
TGTGCCAGCAGCTTAGGAGGACAGGCAATAGGCGGTTACACCTTC
CASSLGGQAIGGYTF
>NA|NA|TRBV27|TRBJ2-5
TGTGCCAGCAGCCGCCTGGGAGGAGAAGAGACCCAGTACTTC
CASSRLGGEETQYF
>once|TRBD2|TRBV19|TRBJ2-3
TGTGCCAGTAGTCCTAGCGGGAGAACAGATACGCAGTATTTT
CASSPSGRTDTQYF
>NA|TRBD1|TRBV10-1|TRBJ1-2
TGCGCCAGCAGTGAGGCCCGGACAGGGCAGGGCTACACCTTC
CASSEARTGQGYTF
>NA|TRBD1|TRBV5-4|TRBJ1-2
TGTGCCAGCAGCTCGGCAGGGGGCTTAACCCCTAACTATGGCTACACCTTC
CASSSAGGLTPNYGYTF
>once|NA|TRBV9|TRBJ2-7
TGTGCCAGCAGCGTAGCGGGGGGCAGGGTGGACGAGCAGTACTTC
CASSVAGGRVDEQYF
>NA|NA|TRBV19|TRBJ1-3
TGTGCCAGTACCAGAAACACCATATATTTT
CASTRNTIYF
>NA|NA|TRBV5-1|TRBJ1-4
TGCGCCAGCACCTGGGTTGCTAAGGATAATGAAAAACTGTTTTTT
CASTWVAKDNEKLFF
>NA|NA|TRBV7-8|TRBJ2-2
TGTGCCAGCAGCTTAGGTGCCGGGGAGCTGTTTTTT
CASSLGAGELFF
>NA|NA|TRBV6-5|TRBJ1-6
TGTGCCAGCAGGACTTGGGACACCTTCGATTCACCCCTCCACTTT
CASRTWDTFDSPLHF
>NA|NA|TRBV28|TRBJ1-1
TGTGCCAGCAATCCACCGGGGGGGGGCCTACTAAGGAACACTGAAGCTTTCTTT
CASNPPGGGLLRNTEAFF
>NA|NA|TRBV7-9|TRBJ1-1
TGTGCCAGCAGCGCACCCCCGGGCACTGAAGCTTTCTTT
CASSAPPGTEAFF
>NA|NA|TRBV19|TRBJ1-4
TGTGCCAGTAGTAGCCCTCAGGGAAGAGCAACTAATGAAAAACTGTTTTTT
CASSSPQGRATNEKLFF
>NA|TRBD1|TRBV5-1|TRBJ1-6
TGCGCCAGCAGCTTTGGACAGGGTGTGTCACCCCTCCACTTT
CASSFGQGVSPLHF
>NA|TRBD1|TRBV5-1|TRBJ1-3
TGCGCCAGCAGCGTGGGACAGGGGGACACCATATATTTT
CASSVGQGDTIYF
>NA|NA|TRBV7-8|TRBJ2-3
TGTGCCAGCAGCTTAAACAGAGATACGCAGTATTTT
CASSLNRDTQYF
>NA|TRBD2|TRBV19|TRBJ2-4
TGTGCCAGTAGTCCCCCCGGGAGGGAGAGCGGATTC
CASSPPGRESGF
>NA|NA|TRBV28|TRBJ2-7
TGTGCCAGCAGCTATGGAGCTGACAACGAGCAGTACTTC
CASSYGADNEQYF
>NA|TRBD1|TRBV4-2|TRBJ2-1
TGTGCCAGCAGCCAAGTTTACAGGGGCTCCTACAATGAGCAGTTCTTC
CASSQVYRGSYNEQFF
>NA|TRBD2|TRBV19|TRBJ2-1
TGTGCCAGTAGTCCAGAGCGGGGGCGGCACAATGAGCAGTTCTTC
CASSPERGRHNEQFF